The 14 T cell receptor beta chains presented below share a single source sample, sequenced in a study of glioma-infiltrating T cells after dendritic cell vaccination. Using immunoSEQ multiplex PCR, the repertoire was profiled, and TCRdb retains in-frame clones only, with some absent. The sample lists 80,000 to 100,000 clones, around three quarters occurring once. Sequenced material: blood, taken before dendritic cell vaccination. The receptor source for this set is a human donor with glioblastoma.

The gene calls are TRBV4-1 and TRBJ2-5; possible D gene TRBD2, 6 bases. The V end lost 0 bases, the J end lost 9 bases, and 14 bases lay between the germline ends. Germline V lookup: CDR1 MGHRA, CDR2 YSYEKL. The length of the CDR3 is 14 residues. The CDR3 loop is CASSQDISSGSQYF. CDR3 nucleotides: TGCGCCAGCAGCCAAGATATATCAAGCGGGTCCCAGTACTTC.

The rearrangement uses TRBV15 and TRBJ1-6; no clear D gene. V lost 2 bases and J 0 bases, leaving 11 bases between the germline ends. The germline V gene encodes CDR1 LNHNV and CDR2 YYDKDF (reference sequence). The CDR3 contains 17 residues. This chain's CDR3 is CATSRPPGSSYNSPLHF. The CDR3 nucleotides are TGTGCCACCAGCAGACCCCCAGGCAGCTCCTATAATTCACCCCTCCACTTT.

This clone was observed a few times. The chain combines TRBV2 with TRBJ1-5, with 9 bases fitting TRBD1. CDR3 size: 15 residues. Looked up from germline, CDR1 is SNHLY and CDR2 is FYNNEI. V was clipped by 5 bases and J by 1 base; unmatched bases: 3. CDR3 sequence (DNA): TGTGCCAGCAGTTTACAGGGGGCAAGCAATCAGCCCCAGCATTTT. Protein sequence: CASSLQGASNQPQHF.

The chain employs TRBV19 and TRBJ2-5; weak D call: TRBD2 (5 bases). CDR1 and CDR2 (germline): LNHDA, SQIVND (reference sequence). The CDR3 contains 15 residues. Trimming pared 6 bases from V and 5 bases from J, leaving 19 bases between. CDR3 sequence (DNA): TGTGCCAGTAGCCCTATAGATGGACTGCCGGAGACCCAGTACTTC. This sequence encodes CASSPIDGLPETQYF.

This sequence joins TRBV2 and TRBJ2-5; 14 bases map to TRBD2. CDR1 and CDR2 (germline): SNHLY, FYNNEI. The junction had 6 bases not matched to a gene; V was cut back by 4 bases and J by 5 bases. The CDR3 sequence is 16 residues long. CDR3 loop: CASSGLAGGPGETQYF. The CDR3 DNA follows: TGTGCCAGCAGTGGACTAGCGGGGGGGCCAGGGGAGACCCAGTACTTC.

This clone showed up just a few times. The chain links TRBV7-3 to TRBJ1-1, with 7 bases fitting TRBD1. The CDR3 is made up of 14 amino acids. V shed 4 bases, J shed 1 base, and the junction held 3 bases outside the gene matches. The germline CDR1 and CDR2 sequences are SGHTA and FQGTGA. The CDR3 reads CASSSGQPNTEAFF. The CDR3 coding sequence is TGTGCCAGCAGCTCGGGACAGCCGAACACTGAAGCTTTCTTT.

The V and J genes are TRBV4-2 and TRBJ2-2, with 8 bases lining up with TRBD1. The trim removed 2 bases at V and 0 bases at J, leaving 2 bases unmatched. CDR1 LGHNA and CDR2 YNFKEQ come from the germline V gene. The CDR3 length is 16 residues. This CDR3 reads CASSQPDRANTGELFF. The CDR3 DNA follows: TGTGCCAGCAGCCAACCGGACAGGGCGAACACCGGGGAGCTGTTTTTT.

The chain recombines TRBV10-3 with TRBJ2-1, with 11 bases aligning to TRBD2. The length of the CDR3 is 13 residues. CDR1 is ENHRY and CDR2 is SYGVKD in the germline V gene. With 4 bases clipped from V and 15 bases from J, the junction kept 8 bases outside the gene matches. CDR3 in DNA: TGTGCCATCAGTGGGGGTACTAGCGGGGGACCGTTCTTC. Its translation is CAISGGTSGGPFF.

The chain recombines TRBV13 with TRBJ2-1, with a tentative D call TRBD2 (6 bases). Germline V gives CDR1 PRHDT, CDR2 FYEKMQ (reference sequence). The ends were cut back, 4 bases at V and 4 bases at J, with 14 bases in the middle. This CDR3 spans 15 amino acids. This chain's CDR3 is CASSSTSGGYNEQFF. CDR3 coding DNA: TGTGCCAGCAGCTCGACTAGTGGAGGGTACAATGAGCAGTTCTTC.

The rearrangement links TRBV5-1 to TRBJ1-2, with 7 bases matching TRBD1. The junction had 3 bases not matched to a gene; V was cut back by 0 bases and J by 7 bases. The CDR3 loop spans 13 amino acids. The germline V gene has CDR1 SGHRS and CDR2 YFSETQ. The DNA of the CDR3 is TGCGCCAGCAGCTTGGGACAGGGTATTGGCTACACCTTC. Translated: CASSLGQGIGYTF.

CDR3 bases: TGCGCCAGCGGGGAGACAGGGGGCAGGGGGACCCAGTACTTC. The encoded protein is CASGETGGRGTQYF. This chain links TRBV5-1 with TRBJ2-5, with 10 bases fitting TRBD1. Trimming removed 7 bases from V and 7 bases from J; junction bases left unmatched: 10. The CDR3 sequence is 14 residues long. CDR1 and CDR2 from the germline V gene are SGHRS and YFSETQ. Supplemented by reference TRBV5-1 and TRBJ2-5, the full variable domain reads KAGVTQTPRYLIKTRGQQVTLSCSPISGHRSVSWYQQTPGQGLQFLFEYFSETQRNKGNFPGRFSGRQFSNSRSEMNVSTLELGDSALYLCASGETGGRGTQYFGPGTRLLVL.

V gene TRBV2 combines with J gene TRBJ2-1, with 7 bases fitting TRBD2. V gave up 4 bases and J gave up 12 bases; unmatched junction bases: 6. The CDR3 has 12 residues. Per germline, CDR1 SNHLY and CDR2 FYNNEI. Here the CDR3 reads CASSAKAGMQFF. CDR3 nucleotide sequence: TGTGCCAGCAGTGCTAAAGCGGGAATGCAGTTCTTC.

The chain employs TRBV4-1 and TRBJ1-4, with a possible D match to TRBD1 (5 bases). The germline V gene has CDR1 MGHRA and CDR2 YSYEKL. V was pared by 4 bases and J by 6 bases, with 21 bases between. The CDR3 contains 17 residues. Here the CDR3 DNA reads TGCGCCAGCAGCCTCCTAGGGGCCGGGAGCCAAGATGAAAAACTGTTTTTT. It specifies CASSLLGAGSQDEKLFF.

This chain connects TRBV2 to TRBJ1-5; D gene ambiguous. CDR3 length: 14 amino acids. From germline, CDR1 is SNHLY and CDR2 FYNNEI. Between the trimmed V and J ends, which lost 5 bases and 5 bases, there was a span of 13 bases. CDR3 sequence: CASSPTDTHQPQHF. CDR3 sequence (DNA): TGTGCCAGCAGTCCTACAGACACCCATCAGCCCCAGCATTTT. The entire variable domain, with the rest obtained from reference TRBV2 and TRBJ1-5, is as follows: EPEVTQTPSHQVTQMGQEVILRCVPISNHLYFYWYRQILGQKVEFLVSFYNNEISEKSEIFDDQFSVERPDGSNFTLKIRSTKLEDSAMYFCASSPTDTHQPQHFGDGTRLSIL.